The clone carrying this TCR beta chain was seen a handful of times. Its target is not known. The data are from a study of Ad26.COV2.S vaccination and SARS-CoV-2 variants. CDR1 is SEHNR and CDR2 is FQNEAQ in the germline V gene (reference sequence). This CDR3 comprises 15 residues. Trimming took 2 bases from V and 2 from J, leaving 10 bases between them. The treatment denotes: some 19 received Ad26.COV2.S at low or high dose, single or two shots; roughly five received placebo; per-sample allocation not given. Vaccine and placebo recipients were sampled on day 63 after the first injection. The table came from immunoSEQ multiplex PCR; TCRdb's copy has only in-frame clones and leaves some out. The sample records approximately 340,000 clones, roughly 81% being singletons. Overall study results and limits: Analyses that measured TCR breadth and depth may have underestimated total T cell responses. Researchers reported similar non-spike TCR breadth in vaccine and placebo recipients.

The receptor was derived from a person aged 18-65 years who received the Ad26.COV2.S COVID-19 vaccine or a placebo. The sequences come from peripheral blood, collected in a trial of Ad26.COV2.S vaccine versus placebo. The genes are TRBV7-9 and TRBJ1-3; the D is unclear. This CDR3 is CASSLLGGAGNTIYF. In DNA, the CDR3 is TGTGCCAGCAGCTTACTAGGCGGTGCTGGAAACACCATATATTTT.